The 8 T cell receptor beta chains below all came from one sample that was sequenced in a study of CD8 T cells in Susac syndrome. The RNA input was about 0.5 to 1 ug, and it was reverse transcribed with random hexamers. MiXCR, run by TCRdb on the immunoSEQ multiplex PCR reads, gives a single entry per CDR3 protein. The sample records some 110,000 distinct CDR3 sequences, around 96% being singletons. Source material: CD4+ T cells from PBMCs. These TCRs come from a human donor with Susac syndrome.

Concerning this clonotype: Being one base from a much bigger clone, this may be a read error. This rearrangement joins TRBV6-5 to TRBJ1-1; D gene uncertain. From germline, CDR1 is MNHEY and CDR2 SVGAGI. The germline V and J ends were trimmed by 6 bases and 4 bases, with 6 bases remaining between them. The CDR3 is made up of 11 amino acids. The DNA of the CDR3 is TGTGCCAGCAGCTCTTTCACTGAAGCTTTCTTT. Its protein product is CASSSFTEAFF.

The chain employs TRBV12-3 or TRBV12-4 and TRBJ2-7; 9 bases line up with TRBD2. V lost 5 bases and J lost 4; bases outside the gene matches: 3. This CDR3 comprises 13 residues. The CDR3 DNA follows: TGTGCCAGCAGTCGAGCGGGAGGATACGAGCAGTACTTC. This sequence encodes CASSRAGGYEQYF.

The chain recombines TRBV12-5 with TRBJ1-1; tentatively, D is TRBD1 (6 bases). CDR1 and CDR2 from the germline V gene are LGHNT and FRNRAP. The CDR3 totals 13 residues. V lost 5 bases, J lost 5 bases, and 12 bases lay in between. In DNA, the CDR3 is TGTGCTAGTGGTCCAGGGGTTTGGACTGAAGCTTTCTTT. This encodes CASGPGVWTEAFF.

The chain uses TRBV2 and TRBJ2-5; possible D gene TRBD1, 6 bases. CDR3 length: 18 residues. Germline-derived CDR1 and CDR2 are SNHLY and FYNNEI. With 6 bases removed from V and 1 base from J, the gap between germline ends came to 24 bases. The CDR3 nucleotides read TGTGCCAGCAGGCCTCGGCTTTGGACAGAAAGCTTCCAAGAGACCCAGTACTTC. Encoded protein: CASRPRLWTESFQETQYF. The variable domain in full, with the rest retrieved from reference TRBV2 and TRBJ2-5, is EPEVTQTPSHQVTQMGQEVILRCVPISNHLYFYWYRQILGQKVEFLVSFYNNEISEKSEIFDDQFSVERPDGSNFTLKIRSTKLEDSAMYFCASRPRLWTESFQETQYFGPGTRLLVL.

The J gene is TRBJ1-5, the V gene TRBV24-1; D unresolved. Trimming shortened V by 3 bases and J by 5 bases, and 13 bases separated the two germline ends. This CDR3 region has 15 residues. Germline CDR1 and CDR2: KGHDR and SFDVKD. CDR3 coding DNA: TGTGCCACCAGTGATGGGTTAAGGGCCGATCAGCCCCAGCATTTT. Residues: CATSDGLRADQPQHF.

This chain links TRBV20-1 with TRBJ1-5; 10 nucleotides align to TRBD1. The germline V gene has CDR1 DFQATT and CDR2 SNEGSKA (reference sequence). V gave up 5 bases and J gave up 4 bases; unmatched junction bases: 5. The length of the CDR3 is 14 residues. CDR3 coding DNA: TGCAGTGCTGAAACGGGACAGGGGAATCAGCCCCAGCATTTT. Amino acid sequence: CSAETGQGNQPQHF.

V usage is TRBV20-1 and J usage is TRBJ2-5; a weak D match, TRBD2 (6 bases). This CDR3 has 13 residues. The germline V and J ends were trimmed by 2 bases and 2 bases, with 9 bases remaining between them. From germline, CDR1 is DFQATT and CDR2 SNEGSKA (reference sequence). CDR3 coding DNA: TGCAGTGCTAGACCCGGAGGGCAAGAGACCCAGTACTTC. This sequence encodes CSARPGGQETQYF.

In this sample, this clonotype turned up once. The CDR3 nucleotides are TGTGCCAGCAGCTTGGAGCTAGCATCCTACGAGCAGTACTTC. Translated: CASSLELASYEQYF. This chain connects TRBV11-2 to TRBJ2-7, with a possible D match to TRBD2 (5 bases). Germline CDR1 is SGHAT and CDR2 is FQNNGV. The V end was cut by 3 bases, the J end by 1 base, with 10 bases between. This CDR3 region has 14 residues.